A selection of T cell receptor beta chains follows, all from one sample in a study of CD8+ T cells in alopecia areata. The assay was immunoSEQ multiplex PCR, and TCRdb's table has in-frame clones only and misses some. The profile shows about 250,000 clones, roughly 69% of them singletons. Material: CD4+ T cells sorted from blood, obtained at week 0. The receptor set was obtained from a human donor with alopecia areata. Both conserved end residues are part of each CDR3. The order of the fields is clone size, V gene, J gene, D gene, CDR3 DNA, CDR3 protein. The D gene is left open where the match is weak. Expanded clones get a size class; other rows say once, few or many, or leave the size out.

size: few
V: TRBV29-1
J: TRBJ2-5
D: NA
DNA: TGCAGCACCAAAGGGGGGCAAGAGACCCAGTACTTC
CDR3: CSTKGGQETQYF

size: NA
V: TRBV4-1
J: TRBJ1-2
D: NA
DNA: TGCGCCAGCAGCCGTACGAATGGCGTGGGGTACACCTTC
CDR3: CASSRTNGVGYTF

size: NA
V: TRBV18
J: TRBJ2-3
D: NA
DNA: TGTGCCAGCTCACCATTCCGACAGCGCACAGATACGCAGTATTTT
CDR3: CASSPFRQRTDTQYF

size: NA
V: TRBV5-1
J: TRBJ2-7
D: NA
DNA: TGCGCCAGCAGCCAAGACAGCTCCTACGAGCAGTACTTC
CDR3: CASSQDSSYEQYF

size: few
V: TRBV29-1
J: TRBJ2-2
D: NA
DNA: TGCAGCGCCCTGCCGGCGGTAGGGTTGGGCACCGGGGAGCTGTTTTTT
CDR3: CSALPAVGLGTGELFF

size: NA
V: TRBV20-1
J: TRBJ2-5
D: NA
DNA: TGCAGTGCTCATGAGGGGGAACAGTACTTC
CDR3: CSAHEGEQYF

size: NA
V: TRBV5-4
J: TRBJ2-5
D: NA
DNA: TGTGCCAGCAGCTGGGACGGAGCCCAAGAGACCCAGTACTTC
CDR3: CASSWDGAQETQYF

size: NA
V: TRBV10-3
J: TRBJ1-2
D: NA
DNA: TGTGCCACGGGGGGAGGGGATGGCTACACCTTC
CDR3: CATGGGDGYTF

size: few
V: TRBV4-3
J: TRBJ2-1
D: NA
DNA: TGCGCCAGCAGCCACGGGGGCGAGGGGGCCGATGAGCAGTTCTTC
CDR3: CASSHGGEGADEQFF

size: once
V: TRBV29-1
J: TRBJ1-3
D: NA
DNA: TGCAGCGTTATAAAGCGCAAGACCTCTGGAAACACCATATATTTT
CDR3: CSVIKRKTSGNTIYF

size: NA
V: TRBV4-3
J: TRBJ1-6
D: NA
DNA: TGCGCCAGCAGCCAATCGCGGGTTAATTCACCCCTCCACTTT
CDR3: CASSQSRVNSPLHF

size: NA
V: TRBV9
J: TRBJ2-7
D: TRBD2
DNA: TGTGCCAGCAGCCCAGAGGCGGGGGGCTACTACGAGCAGTACTTC
CDR3: CASSPEAGGYYEQYF

size: few
V: TRBV2
J: TRBJ2-1
D: TRBD1
DNA: TGTGCCAGCAGTTACCCCGCAGGGACAGGGCCGTTCTTC
CDR3: CASSYPAGTGPFF

size: once
V: TRBV30
J: TRBJ2-2
D: TRBD1
DNA: TGTGCCTGGAACGAAGGACAGGTGGCCGGGGAGCTGTTTTTT
CDR3: CAWNEGQVAGELFF

size: NA
V: TRBV30
J: TRBJ2-7
D: NA
DNA: TGTGCCTGGACCGATGGAGGACGCGAGCAGTACTTC
CDR3: CAWTDGGREQYF

size: NA
V: TRBV11-2
J: TRBJ2-1
D: TRBD2
DNA: TGTGCCAGCAGCCGAGCGGGGCCAGGGTCGTTCTTC
CDR3: CASSRAGPGSFF

size: NA
V: TRBV14
J: TRBJ2-4
D: NA
DNA: TGTGCCAGCAGCCATATACTAGCCAAAAACATTCAGTACTTC
CDR3: CASSHILAKNIQYF

size: NA
V: TRBV13
J: TRBJ1-2
D: NA
DNA: TGTGCCAGCCGGTCGGGAGCTCGATATGGCTACACCTTC
CDR3: CASRSGARYGYTF

size: NA
V: TRBV27
J: TRBJ1-2
D: NA
DNA: TGTGCCAGCAGTTTATGGCAGGGTGACTATGGCTACACCTTC
CDR3: CASSLWQGDYGYTF

size: NA
V: TRBV12-5
J: TRBJ2-1
D: NA
DNA: TGTGCTAGTGGTTTGCAACTCCAAGCCCTCAATGAGCAGTTCTTC
CDR3: CASGLQLQALNEQFF